The sequence of this T cell receptor beta chain was determined in a study of shared clonotypes between healthy human individuals. This clone was observed a single time. Its antigen is undetermined. CDR3 size: 15 residues. Trimming at V came to 5 bases and at J to 5 bases, leaving 6 bases not matched to a gene. Germline V gives CDR1 WNHNN, CDR2 SYGVQD (reference sequence). Study results and limitations: Among the subsets, naive ones generally showed larger estimated richness than memory ones.

This was a deep-level run. The assay was immunoSEQ multiplex PCR, and TCRdb's table has in-frame clones only and misses some. The sample has around 88,000 clones, 68% seen once. The sequenced sample consisted of memory CD8+ T cells sorted from blood. Subset meaning: CD45RO+ cells pooled with CCR7-negative TemRA cells. The sequence was obtained from a man aged 30 to 45 in good health. V gene TRBV10-1 combines with J gene TRBJ2-5; 12 bases map to TRBD2. Here the CDR3 reads CASSFLAGGPETQYF. The DNA of the CDR3 is TGCGCCAGCAGTTTCCTAGCGGGAGGGCCGGAGACCCAGTACTTC.